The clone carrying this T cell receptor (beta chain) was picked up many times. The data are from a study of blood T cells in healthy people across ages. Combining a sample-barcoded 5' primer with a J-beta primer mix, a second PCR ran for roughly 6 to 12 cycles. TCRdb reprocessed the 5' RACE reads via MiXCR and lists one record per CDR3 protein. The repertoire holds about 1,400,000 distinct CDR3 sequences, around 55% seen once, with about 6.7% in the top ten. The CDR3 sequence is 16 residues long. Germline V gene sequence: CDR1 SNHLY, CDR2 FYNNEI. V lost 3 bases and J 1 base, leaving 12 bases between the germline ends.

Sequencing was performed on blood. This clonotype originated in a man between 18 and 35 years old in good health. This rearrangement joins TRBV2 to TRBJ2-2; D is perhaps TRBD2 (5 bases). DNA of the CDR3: TGTGCCAGCAGTGAGGCCCTAGCAGTGAACACCGGGGAGCTGTTTTTT. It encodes CASSEALAVNTGELFF.